This passage covers 10 T cell receptor beta chains from one sample sequenced in a study of blood T cell repertoires in COVID-19. Sequencing was performed with immunoSEQ multiplex PCR; in TCRdb, only in-frame clones are kept and a portion is missing. The repertoire consists of 230,000 or so clones, with roughly 88% occurring once and the leading ten covering around 2.5%. The sample consisted of peripheral blood. Receptor source: a man aged 40-55 years who had recovered from COVID-19.

The DNA for the CDR3 is TGTGCCAGCAGTGACCTAAGGAGGGGAGAGACCCAGTACTTC. The encoded protein is CASSDLRRGETQYF. This chain uses TRBV25-1 with TRBJ2-5; a weak D match, TRBD2 (6 bases). Trimming left V 3 bases short and J 4 bases short, with 12 bases between. The CDR3 sequence is 14 residues long. Looked up from germline, CDR1 is MGHDK and CDR2 is SYGVNS.

This clone was detected only once. The chain uses TRBV7-2 and TRBJ1-2, with 7 bases aligning to TRBD1. V was clipped by 5 bases and J by 8 bases; unmatched bases: 11. The CDR3 totals 14 residues. CDR1 and CDR2 from the germline V gene are SGHTA and FQGNSA. This CDR3 is CASSPRTGSVGYTF. The CDR3 bases are TGTGCCAGCAGCCCAAGGACAGGTTCAGTAGGCTACACCTTC.

V gene TRBV6-5 combines with J gene TRBJ1-1; D perhaps matches TRBD1 (6 bases). With 6 bases removed from V and 5 bases from J, the gap between germline ends came to 13 bases. Looked up from germline, CDR1 is MNHEY and CDR2 is SVGAGI. This CDR3 comprises 13 residues. The CDR3 here is CASSQGRRTEAFF. The CDR3 nucleotides are TGTGCCAGCAGCCAGGGGCGGCGGACTGAAGCTTTCTTT.

The chain carries TRBV14 and TRBJ1-1; a possible D gene is TRBD1 (5 bases). This CDR3 contains 15 residues. V lost 4 bases to trimming and J lost 3 bases, with 15 bases between them. The germline V gene encodes CDR1 SGHDN and CDR2 FVKESK. CDR3 nucleotide sequence: TGTGCCAGCAGCCTTTTGGGCCGGGGGGACACTGAAGCTTTCTTT. This sequence encodes CASSLLGRGDTEAFF.

The chain combines TRBV5-4 with TRBJ1-2; 7 bases line up with TRBD1. With V trimmed by 4 bases and J by 0 bases, 3 bases remained unmatched. Germline CDR1 reads SGHNT; CDR2 reads YYREEE (reference sequence). The CDR3 has 14 residues. The CDR3 DNA reads TGTGCCAGCAGCCTCGGGACAGCTAACTATGGCTACACCTTC. As protein: CASSLGTANYGYTF.

The CDR3 protein is CASSIGTSGFNEQFF. DNA for the CDR3: TGTGCCAGTAGTATCGGAACTAGCGGGTTCAATGAGCAGTTCTTC. The chain links TRBV19 to TRBJ2-1; 9 nucleotides align to TRBD2. This CDR3 region has 15 residues. The ends lost 3 bases at V and 6 bases at J; junction bases unmatched: 6. Germline V gene lookup returns CDR1 LNHDA and CDR2 SQIVND (reference sequence). Based on the CDR3 plus reference TRBV19 and TRBJ2-1, the full variable domain is DGGITQSPKYLFRKEGQNVTLSCEQNLNHDAMYWYRQDPGQGLRLIYYSQIVNDFQKGDIAEGYSVSREKKESFPLTVTSAQKNPTAFYLCASSIGTSGFNEQFFGPGTRLTVL.

This clone appeared a single time. The chain uses TRBV23-1 and TRBJ1-6; D is uncertain. TRBV23-1 is an open reading frame, and its role is uncertain. This CDR3 has 19 residues. V shed 0 bases and J shed 7 bases, with 22 bases lying between them. The CDR3 sequence is CASSQSAEGSGPKNSPLHF. CDR3 sequence (DNA): TGCGCCAGCAGTCAATCCGCGGAGGGTAGTGGGCCTAAGAATTCACCCCTCCACTTT.

J is TRBJ2-7 and V is TRBV29-1; 7 nucleotides agree with TRBD2. This CDR3 is 15 amino acids long. Trimming cost V 1 base and J 6 bases; bases outside gene matches: 12. CDR1 is SQVTM, CDR2 ANQGSEA, per germline. In DNA, the CDR3 is TGCAGCGTTGAAGGCTCGGGACTACTACTGGGCGAGCAGTACTTC. Translation gives CSVEGSGLLLGEQYF.

The chain joins TRBV9 to TRBJ2-2; 12 bases are shared with TRBD2. V gave up 3 bases and J gave up 5 bases; unmatched junction bases: 8. CDR3 length: 17 residues. Germline values: CDR1 SGDLS, CDR2 YYNGEE. The CDR3 nucleotides read TGTGCCAGCAGCGCGACTAGCGGGGGAGTTCTTACCGGGGAGCTGTTTTTT. This encodes CASSATSGGVLTGELFF.

CDR3 amino acids: CAWNPTLRSPLHF. In DNA form, the CDR3 reads TGTGCCTGGAACCCGACCCTGCGGTCACCCCTCCACTTT. The chain employs TRBV30 and TRBJ1-6; D ambiguous. Trimming took 4 bases from V and 10 from J, leaving 14 bases between them. Per germline, CDR1 GTSNPN and CDR2 SVGIG (reference sequence). This CDR3 spans 13 amino acids. The full variable domain, rest sourced from reference TRBV30 and TRBJ1-6, is SQTIHQWPATLVQPVGSPLSLECTVEGTSNPNLYWYRQAAGRGLQLLFYSVGIGQISSEVPQNLSASRPQDRQFILSSKKLLLSDSGFYLCAWNPTLRSPLHFGNGTRLTVT.